Listed below are T cell receptor beta chains from one sample, sequenced in a study of blood T cell repertoires in COVID-19. Method: immunoSEQ multiplex PCR; TCRdb's copy keeps in-frame clones and lacks some. Found here are some 170,000 clones, 60% to 80% of them singletons; the top ten hold roughly 25%. The sample consisted of peripheral blood. Source of these receptors: a woman in her 70s with acute or convalescent COVID-19. The CDR3 runs from the conserved cysteine through the conserved F or W. The order of the fields is V gene, J gene, clone size, D gene, CDR3 protein, CDR3 DNA. D genes are given only for firm matches. Clone size is shown for a subset of rows, as once, few, many or a class of expanded clone.

>TRBV18|TRBJ1-1|-|-
CASSPSHSPNTEAFF
TGTGCCAGCTCACCATCCCACAGCCCGAACACTGAAGCTTTCTTT
>TRBV7-9|TRBJ2-1|-|TRBD2
CASSFEGLADEQFF
TGTGCCAGCAGCTTTGAGGGACTAGCCGATGAGCAGTTCTTC
>TRBV2|TRBJ2-5|-|TRBD2
CASTRGLAGVVETQYF
TGTGCCAGCACCCGAGGACTAGCGGGAGTCGTAGAGACCCAGTACTTC
>TRBV10-3|TRBJ2-2|-|TRBD2
CAISDGTSFTGELFF
TGTGCCATCAGTGACGGGACTAGCTTCACCGGGGAGCTGTTTTTT
>TRBV10-3|TRBJ1-6|-|TRBD1
CAISEGTGVDSPLHF
TGTGCCATCAGTGAAGGGACAGGGGTAGATTCACCCCTCCACTTT
>TRBV7-2|TRBJ1-4|once|-
CASSARATNEKLFF
TGTGCCAGCAGCGCACGGGCAACTAATGAAAAACTGTTTTTT
>TRBV29-1|TRBJ2-7|-|TRBD2
CSVEGPRGDYEQYF
TGCAGCGTTGAGGGGCCACGGGGGGATTACGAGCAGTACTTC
>TRBV3-1/TRBV3-2|TRBJ1-6|-|TRBD1
CASSQSRGQGNSPLHF
TGTGCCAGCAGCCAATCACGCGGACAGGGAAATTCACCCCTCCACTTT
>TRBV24-1|TRBJ2-3|-|TRBD1
CATSDLLGTGERPDTQYF
TGTGCCACCAGTGATTTGCTAGGGACAGGGGAACGACCAGATACGCAGTATTTT
>TRBV5-1|TRBJ1-4|-|TRBD1
CASSLQQGRNEKLFF
TGCGCCAGCAGCCTGCAACAGGGGCGGAATGAAAAACTGTTTTTT
>TRBV7-6|TRBJ2-3|few|TRBD1
CASSRQGTDTQYF
TGTGCCAGCAGCAGACAGGGGACAGATACGCAGTATTTT
>TRBV24-1|TRBJ2-2|once|TRBD2
CATSLKGLAGVHTGELFF
TGTGCCACCAGCCTTAAGGGACTAGCGGGAGTGCACACCGGGGAGCTGTTTTTT
>TRBV27|TRBJ1-2|-|TRBD1
CASSDRGHGYTF
TGTGCCAGCAGTGACAGGGGACATGGCTACACCTTC
>TRBV7-2|TRBJ2-1|-|TRBD1
CASSLEWDSAYNEQFF
TGTGCCAGCAGCCTGGAGTGGGACAGTGCCTACAATGAGCAGTTCTTC